One sample yielded the 20 T cell receptor beta chains listed below, sequenced in a study of T cells in Graves' hyperthyroidism and ophthalmopathy. From RNA transcripts, TCR beta CDR3 regions were amplified. Initially, a first-round RT-PCR of the TCR CDR3 employed the HTBI primer set. TCRdb re-analysed the multiplex PCR reads in MiXCR, keeping a single row per CDR3 protein. Of 400,000 to 450,000 distinct CDR3 sequences in the sample, over 12% are singletons; the top ten hold under 15%. The sequencing sample was made of blood. All receptors come from a man aged 18 to 30 with Graves' ophthalmopathy.

The chain is built from TRBV6-6 and TRBJ2-3, with 12 bases identical to TRBD2. There are 17 residues in the CDR3. J was trimmed by 8 bases and V by 2 bases; bases with no gene match: 11. Germline V gene data show CDR1 as MNHNY and CDR2 as SVGAGI (reference sequence). CDR3: CASSYTISSGGAVTQYF. DNA of the CDR3: TGTGCCAGCAGTTACACTATTTCTAGCGGGGGGGCTGTTACGCAGTATTTT.

This clonotype was found many times. The DNA of the CDR3 is TGCGCCAGCAGCTTGGGGGACGTTTACAATGAGCAGTTCTTC. The encoded protein is CASSLGDVYNEQFF. This rearrangement joins TRBV5-1 to TRBJ2-1; either TRBD1 or TRBD2 may supply D (5 bases each). The CDR3 runs to 14 residues. V dropped 0 bases and J dropped 4 bases, with 8 bases sitting between them. In germline, CDR1 is SGHRS, CDR2 YFSETQ. Combining the CDR3 with reference TRBV5-1 and TRBJ2-1 gives the whole variable domain KAGVTQTPRYLIKTRGQQVTLSCSPISGHRSVSWYQQTPGQGLQFLFEYFSETQRNKGNFPGRFSGRQFSNSRSEMNVSTLELGDSALYLCASSLGDVYNEQFFGPGTRLTVL.

This clonotype came up many times. The V gene is TRBV7-3, the J gene TRBJ2-1; TRBD1 matches at 10 bases. This CDR3 region has 15 residues. The trim removed 3 bases at V and 7 bases at J, leaving 6 bases unmatched. The V gene's germline CDR1 is SGHTA and CDR2 FQGTGA. The CDR3 nucleotides are TGTGCCAGCAGCTTTGACAGGGGGCGAAAAAATGAGCAGTTCTTC. It translates to CASSFDRGRKNEQFF.

Many counts were recorded for this clonotype. The rearrangement uses TRBV7-9 and TRBJ1-1; D is undetermined. Germline V gene lookup returns CDR1 SEHNR and CDR2 FQNEAQ (reference sequence). Trimming pared 1 base from V and 8 bases from J, leaving 11 bases between. CDR3 length: 13 amino acids. The CDR3 DNA reads TGTGCCAGCAGCTTAGATTGGCCGACGGAAGCTTTCTTT. Encoded protein: CASSLDWPTEAFF.

Ten or more counts support this clonotype. V usage is TRBV5-1 and J usage is TRBJ2-3, with 8 bases lining up with TRBD2. This CDR3 has 13 residues. The trim removed 4 bases at V and 13 bases at J, leaving 11 bases unmatched. Germline V gives CDR1 SGHRS, CDR2 YFSETQ. For the CDR3, the DNA is TGCGCCAGCAGCCCGGGGGGGACACGGTCGGAGTATTTT. Protein: CASSPGGTRSEYF. The full variable domain, rest sourced from reference TRBV5-1 and TRBJ2-3, is KAGVTQTPRYLIKTRGQQVTLSCSPISGHRSVSWYQQTPGQGLQFLFEYFSETQRNKGNFPGRFSGRQFSNSRSEMNVSTLELGDSALYLCASSPGGTRSEYFGPGTRLTVL.

This clonotype has just a few counts. The chain recombines TRBV6-2 or TRBV6-3 with TRBJ1-5; 7 bases line up with TRBD1. There are 14 residues in the CDR3. Per the germline V gene, CDR1 is MNHEY and CDR2 is SVGEGT. V trimming: 5 bases; J trimming: 6 bases; junction bases outside the gene matches: 7. The CDR3 here is CASSPDPGGQPQHF. In DNA, the CDR3 is TGTGCCAGCAGTCCAGACCCAGGGGGTCAGCCCCAGCATTTT.

The rearrangement uses TRBV4-2 and TRBJ1-1; D is uncertain. CDR3 length equals 17 residues. Germline V CDR1 and CDR2: LGHNA, YNFKEQ. V lost 1 base, J lost 4 bases, and 19 bases lay in between. CDR3 nucleotide sequence: TGTGCCAGCAGCCAAGTAATACGAGGACCCAAGGGCACTGAAGCTTTCTTT. It specifies CASSQVIRGPKGTEAFF.

Comment on this clonotype: A clone one base away is much larger, so this may be a read error. CDR3 loop: CASSEPPTEAFF. CDR3 sequence (DNA): TGTGCCAGCAGTGAGCCCCCAACTGAAGCTTTCTTT. The V and J genes are TRBV6-1 and TRBJ1-1; unclear D gene. V was pared by 3 bases and J by 5 bases, with 7 bases between. This CDR3 spans 12 amino acids. Germline V lookup: CDR1 MNHNS, CDR2 SASEGT.

This clonotype was counted many times. The chain is built from TRBV19 and TRBJ1-1, with 8 bases fitting TRBD1. The ends lost 7 bases at V and 3 bases at J; junction bases unmatched: 7. The CDR3 totals 14 residues. Germline V gene lookup returns CDR1 LNHDA and CDR2 SQIVND (reference sequence). Written as DNA, the CDR3 is TGTGCCAGTAAGTGGAACAGGGGGGACACTGAAGCTTTCTTT. Residues: CASKWNRGDTEAFF.

This clonotype was counted ten times or more. This chain joins TRBV9 and TRBJ1-2, with D perhaps TRBD1 (5 bases). The CDR3 length is 14 residues. CDR1 and CDR2 (germline): SGDLS, YYNGEE. Trimming removed 4 bases from V and 5 bases from J, with 15 bases in between. This chain's CDR3 is CASSLGEGMYGYTF. DNA for the CDR3: TGTGCCAGCAGCCTAGGGGAGGGGATGTATGGCTACACCTTC.

This clonotype appeared many times. This chain uses TRBV7-9 with TRBJ2-3; 11 nucleotides agree with TRBD2. The CDR3 length is 16 residues. Trimming cost V 4 bases and J 3 bases; bases outside gene matches: 6. Per germline, CDR1 SEHNR and CDR2 FQNEAQ (reference sequence). In DNA, the CDR3 is TGTGCCAGCAGCTCGTTAGCGGGAGGGCCAACAGATACGCAGTATTTT. Its protein product is CASSSLAGGPTDTQYF.

This sequence joins TRBV20-1 and TRBJ2-1; 10 bases agree with TRBD2. The junction had 5 bases not matched to a gene; V was cut back by 2 bases and J by 4 bases. Germline V CDR1 and CDR2: DFQATT, SNEGSKA (reference sequence). CDR3 length: 15 amino acids. Here the CDR3 DNA reads TGCAGTGCTAGATTCGGACTAGCGGCATACAATGAGCAGTTCTTC. Its translation: CSARFGLAAYNEQFF.

The table lists this clonotype with many counts. The chain recombines TRBV18 with TRBJ2-3; the match to TRBD2 covers 9 bases. CDR3 length: 14 amino acids. V shed 4 bases, J shed 4 bases, and the junction held 3 bases outside the gene matches. Germline V gene data show CDR1 as KGHSH and CDR2 as LQKENI. CDR3 in DNA: TGTGCCAGCTCACAAGCGGGAGGAGCAGATACGCAGTATTTT. This codes for CASSQAGGADTQYF.

The chain combines TRBV18 with TRBJ1-2; D possibly corresponds to TRBD1 (6 bases). The CDR3 runs to 17 residues. Trimming took off 1 base at V and 8 bases at J, with 23 bases between the two ends. The V gene's germline CDR1 is KGHSH and CDR2 LQKENI. In DNA, the CDR3 is TGTGCCAGCTCACCACTTAATTCACCACAGGGATTGAAGGGCTACACCTTC. It is translated as CASSPLNSPQGLKGYTF.

This clonotype was found many times. This chain uses TRBV7-2 with TRBJ2-5, with TRBD2 identical over 11 bases. This CDR3 contains 16 residues. V lost 2 bases, J lost 5 bases, and 7 bases stayed unmatched. CDR1 is SGHTA, CDR2 FQGNSA, per germline. The CDR3 is CASSLQLAGALETQYF. Written as DNA, the CDR3 is TGTGCCAGCAGCTTACAACTAGCGGGGGCGTTGGAGACCCAGTACTTC.

The chain uses TRBV13 and TRBJ1-2; D remains ambiguous. With 5 bases removed from V and 4 bases from J, the gap between germline ends came to 17 bases. The CDR3 spans 15 residues. Germline CDR1 reads PRHDT; CDR2 reads FYEKMQ (reference sequence). The CDR3 loop reads CASSPQDLVTYGYTF. The DNA for the CDR3 is TGTGCCAGCAGCCCCCAGGACCTCGTAACCTATGGCTACACCTTC.

This rearrangement joins TRBV11-2 to TRBJ2-2; 8 bases fit TRBD2. CDR1 and CDR2 (germline): SGHAT, FQNNGV. With V trimmed by 1 base and J by 5 bases, 3 bases remained unmatched. CDR3 length equals 15 residues. DNA of the CDR3: TGTGCCAGCAGCTTAGGTAGCGGGACTACCGGGGAGCTGTTTTTT. Amino acids: CASSLGSGTTGELFF. Drawing the rest from reference TRBV11-2 and TRBJ2-2, the complete variable domain is EAGVAQSPRYKIIEKRQSVAFWCNPISGHATLYWYQQILGQGPKLLIQFQNNGVVDDSQLPKDRFSAERLKGVDSTLKIQPAKLEDSAVYLCASSLGSGTTGELFFGEGSRLTVL.

This clonotype showed up just a few times. The chain couples TRBV4-1 to TRBJ2-2; 7 nucleotides agree with TRBD1. The ends lost 5 bases at V and 6 bases at J; junction bases unmatched: 9. CDR3 size: 15 residues. The germline V gene has CDR1 MGHRA and CDR2 YSYEKL. The CDR3 is CASSYLQGSAGELFF. DNA for the CDR3: TGCGCCAGCAGCTACTTACAGGGGTCGGCCGGGGAGCTGTTTTTT.

This clonotype was detected ten times or more. The J gene is TRBJ2-7, the V gene TRBV3-1; D assignment may be TRBD1 or TRBD2 (5 bases each). The germline gives CDR1 LGHDT, CDR2 YNNKEL (reference sequence). V lost 4 bases, J lost 4 bases, and 14 bases lay in between. CDR3 length: 14 residues. DNA of the CDR3: TGTGCCAGCAGCCTTAGAGGGGAAAATTACGAGCAGTACTTC. It translates to CASSLRGENYEQYF.

This clonotype was found many times. The chain has TRBV6-2 or TRBV6-3 and TRBJ2-1, with TRBD2 matching 8 bases. Germline CDR1 MNHEY, CDR2 SVGEGT. V shed 0 bases, J shed 4 bases, and the junction held 2 bases outside the gene matches. The CDR3 runs to 15 residues. The CDR3: CASSYSLAGYNEQFF. In DNA form, the CDR3 reads TGTGCCAGCAGTTACTCCCTAGCGGGTTACAATGAGCAGTTCTTC.